This TCR beta chain was recovered during a study of cytomegalovirus exposure and HLA in healthy donors. General study findings and limits: Later analysis placed DRB1 highest and HLA-C lowest in TCR association rates, which differed by HLA locus. The sole available immune exposure information was CMV serostatus.

PCR used 60 Vbeta primers and 13 Jbeta primers. TCRdb's table, derived via immunoSEQ multiplex PCR, lists solely in-frame clones and lacks some. Of about 89,000 clones listed, roughly three quarters are singletons. A word on this clone: The antigen remains unidentified.

This CDR3 is built from 18 residues. V lost 1 base and J lost 8; bases outside the gene matches: 15. Germline CDR1 and CDR2: SGHAT and FQNNGV. The sequence came from a man younger than 40 in good health and CMV-seronegative. What was sequenced was PBMCs. The chain uses TRBV11-2 and TRBJ1-2; TRBD1 agrees at 11 bases. The CDR3: CASSLVFLGQGEPVGYTF. The CDR3 nucleotides are TGTGCCAGCAGCTTAGTATTCTTGGGACAGGGGGAACCGGTGGGCTACACCTTC. Drawing the rest from reference TRBV11-2 and TRBJ1-2, the complete variable domain is EAGVAQSPRYKIIEKRQSVAFWCNPISGHATLYWYQQILGQGPKLLIQFQNNGVVDDSQLPKDRFSAERLKGVDSTLKIQPAKLEDSAVYLCASSLVFLGQGEPVGYTFGSGTRLTVV.